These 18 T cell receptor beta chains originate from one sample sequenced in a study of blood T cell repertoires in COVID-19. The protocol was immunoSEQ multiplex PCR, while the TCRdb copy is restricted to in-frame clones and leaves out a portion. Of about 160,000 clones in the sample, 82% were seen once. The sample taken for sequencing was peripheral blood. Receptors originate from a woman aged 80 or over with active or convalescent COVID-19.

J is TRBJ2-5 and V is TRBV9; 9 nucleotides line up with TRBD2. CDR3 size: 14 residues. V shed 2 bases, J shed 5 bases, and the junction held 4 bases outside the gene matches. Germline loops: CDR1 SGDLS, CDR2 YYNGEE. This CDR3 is CASSVGLARETQYF. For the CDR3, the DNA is TGTGCCAGCAGCGTGGGACTAGCTCGTGAGACCCAGTACTTC.

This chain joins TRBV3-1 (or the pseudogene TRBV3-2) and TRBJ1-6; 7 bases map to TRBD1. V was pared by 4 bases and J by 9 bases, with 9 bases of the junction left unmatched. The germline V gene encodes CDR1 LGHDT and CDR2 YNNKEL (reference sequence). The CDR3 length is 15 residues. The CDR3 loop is CASSPISGGGSPLHF. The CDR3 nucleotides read TGTGCCAGCAGCCCGATTTCAGGGGGAGGTTCACCCCTCCACTTT.

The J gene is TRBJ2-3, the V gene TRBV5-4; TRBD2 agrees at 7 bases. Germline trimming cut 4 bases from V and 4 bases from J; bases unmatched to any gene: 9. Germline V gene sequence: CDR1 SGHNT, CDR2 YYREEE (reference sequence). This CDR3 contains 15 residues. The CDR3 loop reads CASSPAGGSSDTQYF. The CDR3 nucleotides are TGTGCCAGCAGCCCGGCGGGCGGGAGTTCAGATACGCAGTATTTT.

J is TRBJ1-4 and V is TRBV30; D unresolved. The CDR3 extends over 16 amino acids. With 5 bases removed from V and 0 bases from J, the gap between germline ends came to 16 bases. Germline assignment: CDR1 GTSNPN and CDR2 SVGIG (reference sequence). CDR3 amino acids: CAWSKIRPTTNEKLFF. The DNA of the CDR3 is TGTGCCTGGTCTAAGATCAGGCCGACAACTAATGAAAAACTGTTTTTT.

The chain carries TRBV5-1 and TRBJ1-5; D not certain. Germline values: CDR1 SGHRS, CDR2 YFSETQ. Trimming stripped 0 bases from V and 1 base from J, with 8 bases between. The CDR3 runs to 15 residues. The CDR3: CASSLDSRSNQPQHF. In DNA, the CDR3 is TGCGCCAGCAGCTTGGACAGCCGCAGCAATCAGCCCCAGCATTTT.

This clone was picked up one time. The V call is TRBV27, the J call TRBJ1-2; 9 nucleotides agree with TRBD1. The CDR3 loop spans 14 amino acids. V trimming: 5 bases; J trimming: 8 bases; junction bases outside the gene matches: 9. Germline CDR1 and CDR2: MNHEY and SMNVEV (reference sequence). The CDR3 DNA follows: TGTGCCAGCAGTAACCGGGACAGGGAGGGGGGCTACACCTTC. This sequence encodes CASSNRDREGGYTF.

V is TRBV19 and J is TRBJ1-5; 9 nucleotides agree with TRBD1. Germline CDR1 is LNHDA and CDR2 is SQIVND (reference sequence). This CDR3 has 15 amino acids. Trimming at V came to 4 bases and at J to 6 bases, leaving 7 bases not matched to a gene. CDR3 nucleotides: TGTGCCAGTAGTACCTACAGGGGGCGAAGTCAGCCCCAGCATTTT. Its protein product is CASSTYRGRSQPQHF.

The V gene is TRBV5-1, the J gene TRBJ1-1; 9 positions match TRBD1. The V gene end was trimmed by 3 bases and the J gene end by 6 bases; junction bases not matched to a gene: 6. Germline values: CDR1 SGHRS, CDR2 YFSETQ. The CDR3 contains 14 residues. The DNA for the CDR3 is TGCGCCAGCAGCTGGGGACAGGGCCTTGCTGAAGCTTTCTTT. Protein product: CASSWGQGLAEAFF.

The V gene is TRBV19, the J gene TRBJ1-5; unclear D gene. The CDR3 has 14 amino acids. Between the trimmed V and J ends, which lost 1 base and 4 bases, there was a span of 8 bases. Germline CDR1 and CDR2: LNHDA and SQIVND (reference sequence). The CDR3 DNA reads TGTGCCAGTAGTATAGCCAGTTTTAATCAGCCCCAGCATTTT. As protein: CASSIASFNQPQHF.

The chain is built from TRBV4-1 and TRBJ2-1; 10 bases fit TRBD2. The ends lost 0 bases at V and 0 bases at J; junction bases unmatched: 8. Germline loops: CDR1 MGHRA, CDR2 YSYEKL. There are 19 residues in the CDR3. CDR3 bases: TGCGCCAGCAGCCAAGATCGACTAGCGGGCCTATCCTCCTACAATGAGCAGTTCTTC. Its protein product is CASSQDRLAGLSSYNEQFF.

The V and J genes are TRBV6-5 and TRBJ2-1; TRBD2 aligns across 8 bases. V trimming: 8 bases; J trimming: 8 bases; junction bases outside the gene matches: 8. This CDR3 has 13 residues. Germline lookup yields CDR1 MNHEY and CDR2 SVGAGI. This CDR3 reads CASQQSGRHEQFF. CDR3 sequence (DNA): TGTGCCAGCCAGCAAAGCGGGAGACATGAGCAGTTCTTC.

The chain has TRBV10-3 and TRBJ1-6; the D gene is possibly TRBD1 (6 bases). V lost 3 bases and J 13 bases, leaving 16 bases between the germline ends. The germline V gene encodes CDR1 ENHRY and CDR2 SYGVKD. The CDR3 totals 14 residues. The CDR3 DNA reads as TGTGCCATCAGTGAATCTACAGGGTCGGGGCCCCTCCACTTT. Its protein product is CAISESTGSGPLHF.

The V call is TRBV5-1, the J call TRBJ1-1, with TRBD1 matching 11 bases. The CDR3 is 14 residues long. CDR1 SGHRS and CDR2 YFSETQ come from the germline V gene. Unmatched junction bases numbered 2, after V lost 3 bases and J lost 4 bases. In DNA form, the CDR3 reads TGCGCCAGCAGCTGGGGACAGGGGGGCACTGAAGCTTTCTTT. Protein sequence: CASSWGQGGTEAFF.

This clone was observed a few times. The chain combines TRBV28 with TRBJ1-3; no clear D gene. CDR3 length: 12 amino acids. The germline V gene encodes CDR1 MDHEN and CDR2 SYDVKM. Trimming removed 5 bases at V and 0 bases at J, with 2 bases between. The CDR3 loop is CASSHSGNTIYF. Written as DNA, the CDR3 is TGTGCCAGCAGTCACTCTGGAAACACCATATATTTT.

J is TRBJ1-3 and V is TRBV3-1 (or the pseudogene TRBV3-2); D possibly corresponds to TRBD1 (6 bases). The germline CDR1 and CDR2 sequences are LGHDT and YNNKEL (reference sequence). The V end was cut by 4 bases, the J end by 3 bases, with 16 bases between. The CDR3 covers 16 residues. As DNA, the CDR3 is TGTGCCAGCAGCCGGCGAAGGGGGACCGTTGGAAACACCATATATTTT. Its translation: CASSRRRGTVGNTIYF.

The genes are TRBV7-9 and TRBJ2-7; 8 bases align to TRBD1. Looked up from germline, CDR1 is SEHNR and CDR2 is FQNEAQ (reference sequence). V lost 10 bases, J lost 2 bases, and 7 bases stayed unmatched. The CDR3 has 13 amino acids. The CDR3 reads CATRGDRTYEQYF. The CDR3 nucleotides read TGTGCCACGAGGGGGGACAGGACCTACGAGCAGTACTTC.

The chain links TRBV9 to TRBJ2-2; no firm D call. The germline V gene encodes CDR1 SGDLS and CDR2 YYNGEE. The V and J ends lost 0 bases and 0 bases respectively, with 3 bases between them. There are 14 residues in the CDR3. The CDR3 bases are TGTGCCAGCAGCGTAGTTACGAACACCGGGGAGCTGTTTTTT. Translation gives CASSVVTNTGELFF.

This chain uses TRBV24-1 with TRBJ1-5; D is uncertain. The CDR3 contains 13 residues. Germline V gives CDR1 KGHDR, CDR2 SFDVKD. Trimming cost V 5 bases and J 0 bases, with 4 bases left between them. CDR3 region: CATSALSNQPQHF. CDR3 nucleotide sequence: TGTGCCACCAGTGCCCTTAGCAATCAGCCCCAGCATTTT.